This T cell receptor beta chain was recovered during a study of blood T cell repertoires in COVID-19. For the study at large: Spain, Italy and the United States supplied samples that represented acute and convalescent COVID-19. PBMCs, B-cell-depleted T cells, or T cells were the source of the cDNA or gDNA that made up the material.

Per the original data handling: Estimates of nucleated cell counts were drawn from the amplification of reference gene primers. Here immunoSEQ multiplex PCR was the method, and the copy in TCRdb shows in-frame clones only, minus some. The V and J calls and clone size are taken from that table; D and trimming were inferred from the DNA. The sample shows roughly 150,000 clones, 88% of them seen only once. Germline trimming cut 4 bases from V and 3 bases from J; bases unmatched to any gene: 6. The length of the CDR3 is 16 residues. Germline-derived CDR1 and CDR2 are KGHSY and FQNENV. Input material: peripheral blood. This chain uses TRBV16 with TRBJ2-1; 10 bases align to TRBD1. The TCR comes from a woman between 65 and 79 years old with acute or convalescent COVID-19. CDR3 amino acids: CASSRPTGGGYNEQFF. CDR3 sequence (DNA): TGTGCCAGCAGCCGGCCGACAGGGGGCGGCTACAATGAGCAGTTCTTC.